A selection of T cell receptor beta chains follows, all from one sample in a study of blood T cell repertoires in COVID-19. TCRdb keeps only in-frame clones here, not all; method: immunoSEQ multiplex PCR. Among around 190,000 clones listed, around 83% were seen once. Source material: peripheral blood. These receptors all stem from a woman older than 75 with acute or convalescent COVID-19. The CDR3 runs from the conserved cysteine through the conserved F or W. A D gene is named only where the DNA matches it firmly. The size entry is marked missing in some rows and otherwise reads once, few, many or a size class.

j_call | v_call | clone_size | d_call | cdr3_nt | cdr3_aa
TRBJ1-5 | TRBV3-1/TRBV3-2 | . | . | TGTGCCAGCAGCCAAGGTGGCGGTCCCCAGCATTTT | CASSQGGGPQHF
TRBJ1-1 | TRBV14 | . | . | TGTGCCAGCAGCCAGACAACCTTTAACACTGAAGCTTTCTTT | CASSQTTFNTEAFF
TRBJ2-2 | TRBV11-3 | . | . | TGTGCCAGCAGCTCCAGGGGAGGGGGGCCGAACACCGGGGAGCTGTTTTTT | CASSSRGGGPNTGELFF
TRBJ1-5 | TRBV5-1 | . | TRBD1 | TGCGCCAGCAGCCTGACAGGGGGAATAGAGTATCAGCCCCAGCATTTT | CASSLTGGIEYQPQHF
TRBJ2-7 | TRBV7-2 | . | . | TGTGCCAGCAGCTTAAATGGCCGACACTACGAGCAGTACTTC | CASSLNGRHYEQYF
TRBJ1-1 | TRBV29-1 | . | . | TGCAGCGTTGATATAGGTCCAGGGGACACTGAAGCTTTCTTT | CSVDIGPGDTEAFF
TRBJ1-1 | TRBV19 | . | TRBD1 | TGTGCCAGTATCCATCACCCGGGACAGATGAACACTGAAGCTTTCTTT | CASIHHPGQMNTEAFF
TRBJ1-4 | TRBV19 | once | . | TGTGCCAGTAGTATTTTAACAGGGAACTATAATGAAAAACTGTTTTTT | CASSILTGNYNEKLFF
TRBJ2-5 | TRBV7-2 | . | TRBD1 | TGTGCCAGCAGTCTTGAGGGGGCCATGAAGGGGACCCAGTACTTC | CASSLEGAMKGTQYF
TRBJ2-3 | TRBV29-1 | . | . | TGCAGCGTTTCTAACACAGATACGCAGTATTTT | CSVSNTDTQYF
TRBJ1-3 | TRBV6-1 | . | . | TGTGCCAGCAGTGACCATATAGCGATCTCTGGAAACACCATATATTTT | CASSDHIAISGNTIYF
TRBJ1-3 | TRBV2 | . | . | TGTGCCAGCACTATACCCGGAGGGAGGGCTGGAAACACCATATATTTT | CASTIPGGRAGNTIYF
TRBJ2-2 | TRBV7-8 | . | TRBD2 | TGTGCCAGCAGCAAAAGCGGGAGTGAGCGTACCGGGGAGCTGTTTTTT | CASSKSGSERTGELFF
TRBJ2-2 | TRBV4-1 | . | TRBD2 | TGCGCCAGCAGCCCGAGACTAGCGGGATTGGGAGGTGAAAGCGGGGAGCTGTTTTTT | CASSPRLAGLGGESGELFF
TRBJ1-1 | TRBV5-1 | . | . | TGCGCCAGCAGCCCGGAGAGGGGGTACACTGAAGCTTTCTTT | CASSPERGYTEAFF
TRBJ1-1 | TRBV11-2 | . | . | TGTGCCAGCAGCCCTGCGGGCTACACTGAAGCTTTCTTT | CASSPAGYTEAFF
TRBJ1-3 | TRBV5-8 | . | . | TGTGCCAGCAGCTTGGGGGCACTTACCTCTGGAAACACCATATATTTT | CASSLGALTSGNTIYF
TRBJ2-5 | TRBV7-9 | once | TRBD2 | TGTGCCAGCAGCTTAGCTGGCGGGAGGAGGGAGACCCAGTACTTC | CASSLAGGRRETQYF
TRBJ2-3 | TRBV6-1 | once | . | TGTGCCAGCAGTGAAGCGCCAAGTGGAGGGAGTGCGGATACGCAGTATTTT | CASSEAPSGGSADTQYF
TRBJ2-7 | TRBV20-1 | . | . | TGCAGTGCCGTCTCCTACGAGCAGTACTTC | CSAVSYEQYF
TRBJ1-5 | TRBV5-8 | few | TRBD1 | TGTGCCAGCAGCAGGACAGGGAGGTCTCGTGGTCAGCCCCAGCATTTT | CASSRTGRSRGQPQHF
TRBJ1-1 | TRBV5-4 | few | TRBD1 | TGTGCCAGCAGATTAGACAGGGTCACTGAAGCTTTCTTT | CASRLDRVTEAFF
TRBJ2-1 | TRBV29-1 | . | . | TGCAGCGTTCAAGAGTCTTTTTACTCCTACAATGAGCAGTTCTTC | CSVQESFYSYNEQFF
TRBJ2-1 | TRBV10-3 | once | . | TGTGCCATCAGTGAGTCGGGGCTTGGGTTCGGCAATGAGCAGTTCTTC | CAISESGLGFGNEQFF
TRBJ1-1 | TRBV6-6 | . | . | TGTGCCAGTAACCTACCGGGGGGGTACACTGAAGCTTTCTTT | CASNLPGGYTEAFF
TRBJ1-6 | TRBV7-8 | . | . | TGTGCCAGCAGCCGCGGGACTCTCGAATCACCCCTCCACTTT | CASSRGTLESPLHF
TRBJ2-3 | TRBV12-5 | . | . | TGTGCTAGTGGTTTAAGCGGCACAGATACGCAGTATTTT | CASGLSGTDTQYF
TRBJ2-2 | TRBV12-3/TRBV12-4 | . | TRBD1 | TGTGCCAGCAGTTCCAGGGGGACCGGGGAGCTGTTTTTT | CASSSRGTGELFF
TRBJ1-1 | TRBV10-3 | . | TRBD1 | TGTGCCATCAGTGAGACAGGGGTAGACACTGAAGCTTTCTTT | CAISETGVDTEAFF
TRBJ1-2 | TRBV10-3 | . | TRBD1 | TGTGCCACAACCCCGGGACAGCCTTTCCTCTATGGCTACACCTTC | CATTPGQPFLYGYTF
TRBJ2-7 | TRBV19 | . | . | TGTGCCAGTAGTAGGAGTGGCTACGAGCAGTACTTC | CASSRSGYEQYF
TRBJ2-7 | TRBV7-2 | few | TRBD1 | TGTGCCAGCAGCTTAGACGGACAGGGAATCACGACATACGAGCAGTACTTC | CASSLDGQGITTYEQYF
TRBJ1-1 | TRBV24-1 | . | TRBD1 | TGTGCCACCAGTACAGGGGGCGCAGGGAACACTGAAGCTTTCTTT | CATSTGGAGNTEAFF
TRBJ1-3 | TRBV30 | . | . | TGTGCCTGGGCGGACAGCCACTCTGGAAACACCATATATTTT | CAWADSHSGNTIYF
TRBJ2-7 | TRBV18 | . | TRBD2 | TGTGCCAGCTCACCACCTAGCGGGAGGACCTACGAGCAGTACTTC | CASSPPSGRTYEQYF
TRBJ2-1 | TRBV19 | . | TRBD2 | TGTGCCAGTAGTGATAGCGGGAGGGCCCGTTACAATGAGCAGTTCTTC | CASSDSGRARYNEQFF
TRBJ2-7 | TRBV5-1 | . | . | TGCGCCAGCAGCTTGATCGGGTACGAGCAGTACTTC | CASSLIGYEQYF
TRBJ2-5 | TRBV2 | many | TRBD1 | TGTGCCGGACAGGGCCCCCAAGAGACCCAGTACTTC | CAGQGPQETQYF